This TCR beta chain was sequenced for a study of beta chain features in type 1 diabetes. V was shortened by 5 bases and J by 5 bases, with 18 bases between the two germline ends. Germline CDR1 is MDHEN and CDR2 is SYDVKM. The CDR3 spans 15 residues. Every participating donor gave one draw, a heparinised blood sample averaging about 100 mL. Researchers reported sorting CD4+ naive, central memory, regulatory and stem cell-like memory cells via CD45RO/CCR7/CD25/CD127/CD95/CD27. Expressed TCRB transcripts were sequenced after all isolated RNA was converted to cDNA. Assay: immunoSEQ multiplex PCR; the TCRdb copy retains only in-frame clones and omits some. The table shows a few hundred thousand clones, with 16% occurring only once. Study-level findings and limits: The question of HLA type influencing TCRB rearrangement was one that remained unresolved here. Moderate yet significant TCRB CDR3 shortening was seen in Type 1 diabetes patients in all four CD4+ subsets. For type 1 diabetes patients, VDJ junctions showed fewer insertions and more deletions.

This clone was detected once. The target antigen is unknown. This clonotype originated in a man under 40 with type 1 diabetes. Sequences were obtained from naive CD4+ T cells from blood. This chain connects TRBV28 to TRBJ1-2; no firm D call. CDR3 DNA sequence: TGTGCCAGCAGTCCTACCGACCCATTTGGGTATGGCTACACCTTC. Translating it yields CASSPTDPFGYGYTF.